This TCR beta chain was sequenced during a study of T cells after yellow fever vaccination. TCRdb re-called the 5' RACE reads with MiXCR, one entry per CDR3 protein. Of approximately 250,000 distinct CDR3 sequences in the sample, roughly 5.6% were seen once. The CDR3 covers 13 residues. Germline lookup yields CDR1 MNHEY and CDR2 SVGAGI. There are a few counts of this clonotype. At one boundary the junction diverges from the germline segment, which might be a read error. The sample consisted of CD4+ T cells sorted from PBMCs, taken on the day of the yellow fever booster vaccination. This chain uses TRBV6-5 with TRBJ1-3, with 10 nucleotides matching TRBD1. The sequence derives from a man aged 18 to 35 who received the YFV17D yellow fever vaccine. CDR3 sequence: CASSYGTGANSVF. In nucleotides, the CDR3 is TGTGCCAGCAGTTACGGGACAGGGGCGAATTCGGTCTTC.